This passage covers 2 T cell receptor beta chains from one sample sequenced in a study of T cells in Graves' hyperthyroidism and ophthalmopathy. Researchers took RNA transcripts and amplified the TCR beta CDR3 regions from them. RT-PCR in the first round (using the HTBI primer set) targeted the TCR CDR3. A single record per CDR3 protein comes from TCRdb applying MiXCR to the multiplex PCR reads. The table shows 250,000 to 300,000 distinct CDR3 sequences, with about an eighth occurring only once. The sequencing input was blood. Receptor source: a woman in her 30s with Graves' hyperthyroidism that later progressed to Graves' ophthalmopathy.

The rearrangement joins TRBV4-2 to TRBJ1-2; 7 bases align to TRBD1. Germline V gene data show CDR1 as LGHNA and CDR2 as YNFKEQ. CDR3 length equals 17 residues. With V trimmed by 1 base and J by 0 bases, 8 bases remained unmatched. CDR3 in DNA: TGTGCCAGCAGCCAAGTAGCTGGACAGGACCCTAACTATGGCTACACCTTC. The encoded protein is CASSQVAGQDPNYGYTF.

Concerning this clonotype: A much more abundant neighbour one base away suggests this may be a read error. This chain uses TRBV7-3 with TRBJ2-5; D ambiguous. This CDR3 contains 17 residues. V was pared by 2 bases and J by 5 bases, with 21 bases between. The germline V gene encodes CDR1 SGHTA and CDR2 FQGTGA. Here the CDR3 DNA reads TGTGCCAGCAGCTTAGCGCGGAATAGGGCGGCCCCGGAGACCCAGTACTTC. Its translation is CASSLARNRAAPETQYF.